Below are 8 T cell receptor beta chains sequenced from a single sample in a study of OX40 agonist ivuxolimab in advanced cancers. Some clones are missing from TCRdb's copy, which holds only in-frame ones; the method was immunoSEQ multiplex PCR. The table shows roughly 34,000 clones, with 84% occurring only once. Sequencing was performed on CD4+ or CD8+ T cells sorted from blood, taken in a trial of the OX40 agonist ivuxolimab. These receptors were obtained from an adult with an advanced solid tumor such as melanoma, head and neck, liver or kidney cancer.

This sequence joins TRBV27 and TRBJ2-7; 7 nucleotides line up with TRBD2. Per the germline V gene, CDR1 is MNHEY and CDR2 is SMNVEV (reference sequence). The CDR3 totals 16 residues. V shed 5 bases, J shed 1 base, and the junction held 11 bases outside the gene matches. This CDR3 reads CASSPAGGYSSYEQYF. The CDR3 DNA follows: TGTGCCAGCAGTCCCGCCGGGGGGTACAGTTCCTACGAGCAGTACTTC.

The CDR3: CASSINSGVTYEQYF. Here the CDR3 DNA reads TGTGCCAGTAGTATCAATAGCGGGGTGACCTACGAGCAGTACTTC. The gene calls are TRBV19 and TRBJ2-7; 8 positions match TRBD2. The CDR3 consists of 15 residues. Per the germline V gene, CDR1 is LNHDA and CDR2 is SQIVND (reference sequence). V lost 3 bases to trimming and J lost 2 bases; unmatched junction nucleotides: 6.

The chain carries TRBV4-1 and TRBJ1-4, with TRBD1 identical over 7 bases. The ends lost 1 base at V and 8 bases at J; junction bases unmatched: 10. The CDR3 runs 16 residues. CDR1 and CDR2 from the germline V gene are MGHRA and YSYEKL. Here the CDR3 reads CASSQVRAGGREKLFF. CDR3 DNA sequence: TGCGCCAGCAGCCAAGTCAGGGCAGGGGGTAGGGAAAAACTGTTTTTT.

The rearrangement uses TRBV28 and TRBJ2-5, with 7 bases fitting TRBD1. Per germline, CDR1 MDHEN and CDR2 SYDVKM. V lost 5 bases, J lost 4 bases, and 10 bases stayed unmatched. This CDR3 is built from 15 residues. The CDR3 region is CASSRYRGPGETQYF. The CDR3 DNA sequence: TGTGCCAGCAGTAGATACAGGGGCCCCGGAGAGACCCAGTACTTC.

The chain combines TRBV19 with TRBJ2-1; 10 positions match TRBD2. The V gene end was trimmed by 3 bases and the J gene end by 6 bases; junction bases not matched to a gene: 5. Germline CDR1 is LNHDA and CDR2 is SQIVND (reference sequence). The CDR3 extends over 15 amino acids. The DNA for the CDR3 is TGTGCCAGTAGTATCATGGGACTAGCGCTCAATGAGCAGTTCTTC. This translates into CASSIMGLALNEQFF. The full variable domain, its missing parts supplied by reference TRBV19 and TRBJ2-1, is DGGITQSPKYLFRKEGQNVTLSCEQNLNHDAMYWYRQDPGQGLRLIYYSQIVNDFQKGDIAEGYSVSREKKESFPLTVTSAQKNPTAFYLCASSIMGLALNEQFFGPGTRLTVL.

J is TRBJ2-3 and V is TRBV29-1; the match to TRBD1 covers 8 bases. Germline V lookup: CDR1 SQVTM, CDR2 ANQGSEA. V dropped 8 bases and J dropped 1; count of bases not matched to a gene: 8. The CDR3 loop spans 14 amino acids. In DNA form, the CDR3 reads TGCAGCACCCAGGGGGCTTTCGGCACAGATACGCAGTATTTT. Translated, it gives CSTQGAFGTDTQYF.

The chain recombines TRBV29-1 with TRBJ1-4; D perhaps matches TRBD1 (5 bases). The CDR3 runs to 12 residues. Germline assignment: CDR1 SQVTM and CDR2 ANQGSEA. Trimming cost V 4 bases and J 4 bases, with 7 bases left between them. CDR3 sequence (DNA): TGCAGCGTTGGGCAGGGTAATGAAAAACTGTTTTTT. Translating gives CSVGQGNEKLFF. Together with reference TRBV29-1 and TRBJ1-4, the CDR3 gives the full variable domain: SAVISQKPSRDICQRGTSLTIQCQVDSQVTMMFWYRQQPGQSLTLIATANQGSEATYESGFVIDKFPISRPNLTFSTLTVSNMSPEDSSIYLCSVGQGNEKLFFGSGTQLSVL.

The V gene is TRBV6-6, the J gene TRBJ2-7; 7 nucleotides align to TRBD1. V shed 5 bases, J shed 1 base, and the junction held 5 bases outside the gene matches. CDR3 length equals 14 residues. Germline CDR1 MNHNY, CDR2 SVGAGI (reference sequence). CDR3 bases: TGTGCCAGCAGTGAGGGACAGAGTTCCTACGAGCAGTACTTC. Translated: CASSEGQSSYEQYF.